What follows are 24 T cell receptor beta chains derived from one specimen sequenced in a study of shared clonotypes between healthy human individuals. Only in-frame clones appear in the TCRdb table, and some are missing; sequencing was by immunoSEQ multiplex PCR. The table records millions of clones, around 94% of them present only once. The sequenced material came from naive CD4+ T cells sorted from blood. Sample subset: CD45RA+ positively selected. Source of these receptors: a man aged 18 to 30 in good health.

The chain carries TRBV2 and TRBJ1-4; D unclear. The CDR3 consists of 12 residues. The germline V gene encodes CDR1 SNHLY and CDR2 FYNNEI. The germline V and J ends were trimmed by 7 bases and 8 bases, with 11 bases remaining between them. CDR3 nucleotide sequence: TGTGCCAGCATTTGGGATCGGGAAAAACTGTTTTTT. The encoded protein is CASIWDREKLFF. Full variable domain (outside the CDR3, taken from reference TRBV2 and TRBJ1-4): EPEVTQTPSHQVTQMGQEVILRCVPISNHLYFYWYRQILGQKVEFLVSFYNNEISEKSEIFDDQFSVERPDGSNFTLKIRSTKLEDSAMYFCASIWDREKLFFGSGTQLSVL.

The CDR3 DNA follows: TGTGCCAGCAGTGAAACGACCTTGATCGAGCAGTACTTC. Translation: CASSETTLIEQYF. V and J are TRBV25-1 and TRBJ2-7; D call uncertain. Trimming removed 2 bases from V and 6 bases from J, with 11 bases in between. In germline, CDR1 is MGHDK, CDR2 SYGVNS. CDR3 length equals 13 residues.

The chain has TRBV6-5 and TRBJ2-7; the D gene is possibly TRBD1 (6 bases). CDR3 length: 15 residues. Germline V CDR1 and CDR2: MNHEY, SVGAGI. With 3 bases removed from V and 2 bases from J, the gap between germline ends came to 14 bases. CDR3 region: CASSYAGASTYEQYF. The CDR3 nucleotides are TGTGCCAGCAGTTATGCAGGGGCTTCAACCTACGAGCAGTACTTC.

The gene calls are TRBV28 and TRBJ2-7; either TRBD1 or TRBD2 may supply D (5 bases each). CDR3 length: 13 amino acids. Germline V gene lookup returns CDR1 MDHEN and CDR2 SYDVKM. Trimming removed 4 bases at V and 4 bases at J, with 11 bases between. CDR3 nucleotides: TGTGCCAGCAGTTCCGGGACGCCTTACGAGCAGTACTTC. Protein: CASSSGTPYEQYF.

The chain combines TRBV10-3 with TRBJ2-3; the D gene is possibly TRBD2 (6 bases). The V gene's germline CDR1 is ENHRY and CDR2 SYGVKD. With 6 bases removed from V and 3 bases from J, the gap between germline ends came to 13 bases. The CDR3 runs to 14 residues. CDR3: CAISRMAGTDTQYF. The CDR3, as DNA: TGTGCCATCAGCCGTATGGCGGGGACAGATACGCAGTATTTT.

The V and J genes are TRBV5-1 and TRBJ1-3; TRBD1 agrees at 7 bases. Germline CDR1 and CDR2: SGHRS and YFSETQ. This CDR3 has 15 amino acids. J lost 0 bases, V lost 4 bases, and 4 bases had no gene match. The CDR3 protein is CASSGGQNSGNTIYF. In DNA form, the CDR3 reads TGCGCCAGCAGCGGGGGACAGAACTCTGGAAACACCATATATTTT.

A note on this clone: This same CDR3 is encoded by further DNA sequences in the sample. The CDR3 spells CASSLQENTEAFF. For the CDR3, the DNA is TGTGCCAGCAGCCTTCAAGAGAACACTGAAGCTTTCTTT. This rearrangement joins TRBV6-5 to TRBJ1-1, with D uncertain. Germline CDR1 MNHEY, CDR2 SVGAGI. The CDR3 totals 13 residues. Deletions cut 6 bases from V and 1 base from J, with 9 bases between.

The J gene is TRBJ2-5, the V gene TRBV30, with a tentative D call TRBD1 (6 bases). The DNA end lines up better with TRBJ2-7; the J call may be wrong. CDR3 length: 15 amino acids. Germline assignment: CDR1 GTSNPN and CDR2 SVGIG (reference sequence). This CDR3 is CAWSVSRGPPYEQYF. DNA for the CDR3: TGTGCCTGGAGTGTAAGCAGGGGCCCTCCCTACGAGCAGTACTTC.

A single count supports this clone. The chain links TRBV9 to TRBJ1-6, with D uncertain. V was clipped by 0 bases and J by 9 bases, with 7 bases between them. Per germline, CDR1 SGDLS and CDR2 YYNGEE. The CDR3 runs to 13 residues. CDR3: CASSVDITSPLHF. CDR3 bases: TGTGCCAGCAGCGTAGACATAACTTCACCCCTCCACTTT. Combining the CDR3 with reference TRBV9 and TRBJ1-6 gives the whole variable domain DSGVTQTPKHLITATGQRVTLRCSPRSGDLSVYWYQQSLDQGLQFLIQYYNGEERAKGNILERFSAQQFPDLHSELNLSSLELGDSALYFCASSVDITSPLHFGNGTRLTVT.

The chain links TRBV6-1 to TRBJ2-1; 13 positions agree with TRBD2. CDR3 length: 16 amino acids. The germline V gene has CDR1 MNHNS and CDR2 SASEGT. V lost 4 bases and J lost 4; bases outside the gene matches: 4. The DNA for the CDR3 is TGTGCCAGCAGTGCCCGACTAGCGGGAGGATACAATGAGCAGTTCTTC. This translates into CASSARLAGGYNEQFF.

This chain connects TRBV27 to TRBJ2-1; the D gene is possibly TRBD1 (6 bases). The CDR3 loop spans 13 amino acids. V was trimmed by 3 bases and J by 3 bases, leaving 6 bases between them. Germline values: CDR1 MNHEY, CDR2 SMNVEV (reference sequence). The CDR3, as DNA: TGTGCCAGCAGTTTGGACAGCTACAATGAGCAGTTCTTC. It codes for CASSLDSYNEQFF.

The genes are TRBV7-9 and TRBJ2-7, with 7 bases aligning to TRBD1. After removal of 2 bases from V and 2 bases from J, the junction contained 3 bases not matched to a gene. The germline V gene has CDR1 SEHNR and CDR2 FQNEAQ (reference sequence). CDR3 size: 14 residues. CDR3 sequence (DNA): TGTGCCAGCAGCTTAACAGGGGATCCCTACGAGCAGTACTTC. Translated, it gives CASSLTGDPYEQYF.

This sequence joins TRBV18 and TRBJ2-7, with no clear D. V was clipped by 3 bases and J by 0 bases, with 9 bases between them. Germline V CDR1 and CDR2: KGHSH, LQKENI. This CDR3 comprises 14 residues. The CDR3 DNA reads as TGTGCCAGCTCACCTGAATACAGCTCCTACGAGCAGTACTTC. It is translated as CASSPEYSSYEQYF. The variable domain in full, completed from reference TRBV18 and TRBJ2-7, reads NAGVMQNPRHLVRRRGQEARLRCSPMKGHSHVYWYRQLPEEGLKFMVYLQKENIIDESGMPKERFSAEFPKEGPSILRIQQVVRGDSAAYFCASSPEYSSYEQYFGPGTRLTVT.

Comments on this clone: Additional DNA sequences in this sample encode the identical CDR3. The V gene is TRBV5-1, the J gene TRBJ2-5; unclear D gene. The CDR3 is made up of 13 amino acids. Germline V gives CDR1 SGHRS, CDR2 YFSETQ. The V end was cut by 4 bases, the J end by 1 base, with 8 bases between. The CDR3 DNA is TGCGCCAGCAGCCCCGGGCCCCAAGAGACCCAGTACTTC. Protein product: CASSPGPQETQYF.

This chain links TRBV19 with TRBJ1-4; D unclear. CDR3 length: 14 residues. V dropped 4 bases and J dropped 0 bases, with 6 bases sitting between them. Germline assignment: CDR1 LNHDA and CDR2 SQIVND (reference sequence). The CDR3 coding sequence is TGTGCCAGTAGTAGTAGGACAACTAATGAAAAACTGTTTTTT. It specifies CASSSRTTNEKLFF.

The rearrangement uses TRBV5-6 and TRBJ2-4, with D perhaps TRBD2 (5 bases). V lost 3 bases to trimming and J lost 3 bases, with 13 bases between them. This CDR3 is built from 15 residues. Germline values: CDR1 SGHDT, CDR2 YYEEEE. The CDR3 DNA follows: TGTGCCAGCAGCTCCGACGGGAATGTCAAAAACATTCAGTACTTC. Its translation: CASSSDGNVKNIQYF.

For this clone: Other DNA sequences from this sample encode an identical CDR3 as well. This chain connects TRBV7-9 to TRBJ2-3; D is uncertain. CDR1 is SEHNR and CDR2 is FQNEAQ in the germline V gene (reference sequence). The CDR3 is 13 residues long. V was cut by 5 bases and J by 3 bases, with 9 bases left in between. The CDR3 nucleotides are TGTGCCAGCAGCCCTTCACTGACAGATACGCAGTATTTT. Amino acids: CASSPSLTDTQYF.

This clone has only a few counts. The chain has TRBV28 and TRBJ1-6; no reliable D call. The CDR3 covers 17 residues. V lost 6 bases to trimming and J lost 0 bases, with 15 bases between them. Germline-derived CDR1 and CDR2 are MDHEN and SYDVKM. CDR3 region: CASSPQLSTSYNSPLHF. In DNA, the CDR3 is TGTGCCAGCAGCCCCCAACTCAGTACCTCCTATAATTCACCCCTCCACTTT.

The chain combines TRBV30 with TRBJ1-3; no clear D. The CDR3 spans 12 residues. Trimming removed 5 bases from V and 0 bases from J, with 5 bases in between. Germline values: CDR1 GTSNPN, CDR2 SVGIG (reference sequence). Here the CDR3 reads CAWVGSGNTIYF. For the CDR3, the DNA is TGTGCCTGGGTGGGCTCTGGAAACACCATATATTTT.

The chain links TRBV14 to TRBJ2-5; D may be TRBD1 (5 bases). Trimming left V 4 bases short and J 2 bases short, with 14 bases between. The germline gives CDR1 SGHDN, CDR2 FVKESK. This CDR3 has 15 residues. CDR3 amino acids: CASSRGWVLQETQYF. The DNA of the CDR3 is TGTGCCAGCAGCCGGGGCTGGGTACTACAAGAGACCCAGTACTTC.

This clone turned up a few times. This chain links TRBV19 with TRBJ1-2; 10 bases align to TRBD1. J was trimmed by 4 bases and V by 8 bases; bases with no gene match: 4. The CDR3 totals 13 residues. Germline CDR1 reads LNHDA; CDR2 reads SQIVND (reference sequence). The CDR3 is CASLTGGGYGYTF. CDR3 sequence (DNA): TGTGCCAGTTTGACAGGGGGCGGCTATGGCTACACCTTC.

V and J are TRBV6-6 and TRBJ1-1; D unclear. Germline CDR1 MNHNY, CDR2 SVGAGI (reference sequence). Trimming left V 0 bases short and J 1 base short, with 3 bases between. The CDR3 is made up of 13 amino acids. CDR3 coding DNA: TGTGCCAGCAGTTACTCACAGAACACTGAAGCTTTCTTT. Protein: CASSYSQNTEAFF.

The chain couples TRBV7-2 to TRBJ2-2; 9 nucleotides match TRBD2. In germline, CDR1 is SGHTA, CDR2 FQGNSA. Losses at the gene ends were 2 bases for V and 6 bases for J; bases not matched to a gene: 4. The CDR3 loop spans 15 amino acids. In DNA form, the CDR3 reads TGTGCCAGCAGCTTAATAGCGGGAGTGTCCGGGGAGCTGTTTTTT. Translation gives CASSLIAGVSGELFF.

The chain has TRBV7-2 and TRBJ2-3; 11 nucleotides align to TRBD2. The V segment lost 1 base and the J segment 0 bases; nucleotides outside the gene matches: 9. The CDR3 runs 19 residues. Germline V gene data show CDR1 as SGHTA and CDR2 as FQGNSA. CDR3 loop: CASSLGFRGLAASTDTQYF. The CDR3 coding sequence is TGTGCCAGCAGCTTAGGTTTTAGGGGACTAGCGGCTAGCACAGATACGCAGTATTTT.